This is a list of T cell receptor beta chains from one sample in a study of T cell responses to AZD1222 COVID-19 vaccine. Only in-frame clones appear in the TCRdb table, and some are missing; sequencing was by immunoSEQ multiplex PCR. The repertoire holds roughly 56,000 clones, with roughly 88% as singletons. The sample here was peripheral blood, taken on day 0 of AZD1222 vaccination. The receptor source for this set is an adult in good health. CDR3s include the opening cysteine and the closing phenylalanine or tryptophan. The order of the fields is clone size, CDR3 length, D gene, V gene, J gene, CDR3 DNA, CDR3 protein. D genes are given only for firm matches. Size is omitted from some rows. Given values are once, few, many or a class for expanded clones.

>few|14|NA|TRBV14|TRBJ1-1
TGTGCCAGCAGCCAAGCAAACAGGGACACTGAAGCTTTCTTT
CASSQANRDTEAFF
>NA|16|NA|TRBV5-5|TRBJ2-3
TGTGCCAGCAGCCCCGCCTGGGGGGGCGGCACAGATACGCAGTATTTT
CASSPAWGGGTDTQYF
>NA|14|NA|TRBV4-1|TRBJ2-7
TGCGCCAGCAGCCGTTATGAGCAAGGTCGTGAGCAGTACTTC
CASSRYEQGREQYF
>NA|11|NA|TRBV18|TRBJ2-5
TGTGCCAGCTCACAGGGAGAGACCCAGTACTTC
CASSQGETQYF
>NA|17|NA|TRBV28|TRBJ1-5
TGTGCCAGCACTTTCGACCCGGGACCTGGTTGGAGGGAGCCCCAGCATTTT
CASTFDPGPGWREPQHF
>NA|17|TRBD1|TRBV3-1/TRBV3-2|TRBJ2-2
TGTGCCAGCAGCCAAGATTGGCTGACAGGGGGTGCCGGGGAGCTGTTTTTT
CASSQDWLTGGAGELFF
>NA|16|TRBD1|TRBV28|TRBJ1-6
TGTGCCAGCAGTCGGTTGACAGGGGGCCAGTATTCACCCCTCCACTTT
CASSRLTGGQYSPLHF
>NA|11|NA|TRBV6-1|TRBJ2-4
TGTGCCAGCAGTGAATCCTCCGTAACCCTCTTC
CASSESSVTLF
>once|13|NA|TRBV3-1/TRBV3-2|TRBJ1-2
TGTGCCACCAGTGCAATCCGGGAAGGGGGCTACACCTTC
CATSAIREGGYTF
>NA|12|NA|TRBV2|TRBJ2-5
TGTGCCAGCCTGTTATTGGGGGAGACCCAGTACTTC
CASLLLGETQYF
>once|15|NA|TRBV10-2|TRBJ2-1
TGCGCCAGCAGTGAGTGGGGGGCGACCGGGTATGAGCAGTTCTTC
CASSEWGATGYEQFF
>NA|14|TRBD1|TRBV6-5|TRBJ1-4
TGTGCCAGCGGGGGGAGGGGGCGCGGCGAAAAACTGTTTTTT
CASGGRGRGEKLFF
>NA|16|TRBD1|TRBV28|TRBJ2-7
TGTGCCAGCAGTACCCCGAGGACAGGGGGCACCTACGAGCAGTACTTC
CASSTPRTGGTYEQYF
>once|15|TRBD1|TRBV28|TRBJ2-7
TGTGCCAGCAGTTTAACGTGGGACAGGGGGCGCGAGCAGTACTTC
CASSLTWDRGREQYF
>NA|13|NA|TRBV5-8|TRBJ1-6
TGTGCCAGCAGCGTGGACGGCGATTCACCCCTCCACTTT
CASSVDGDSPLHF
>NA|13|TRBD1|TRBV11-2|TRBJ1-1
TGTGCCAGCAGCTGGACAGGGAACACTGAAGCTTTCTTT
CASSWTGNTEAFF
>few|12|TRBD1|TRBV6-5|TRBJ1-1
TGTGCCAGCACCCGGACAGGGGGGGAAGCTTTCTTT
CASTRTGGEAFF
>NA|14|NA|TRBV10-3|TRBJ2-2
TGTGCCATCAGTGCCACTGATCCCGACGGGGAGCTGTTTTTT
CAISATDPDGELFF
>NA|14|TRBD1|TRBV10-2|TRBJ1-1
TGCGCCAGCAGTGAGAAGGGGGCAGAGACTGAAGCTTTCTTT
CASSEKGAETEAFF
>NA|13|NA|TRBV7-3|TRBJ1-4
TGTGCCAGCAGCTTAAACAGGGCTGAAAAACTGTTTTTT
CASSLNRAEKLFF
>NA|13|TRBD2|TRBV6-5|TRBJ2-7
TGTGCCAGCAGAAGCGGGGGCACCTACGAGCAGTACTTC
CASRSGGTYEQYF
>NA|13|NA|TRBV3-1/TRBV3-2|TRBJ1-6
TGTGCCAGCAGCCAGGTACAGAATTCACCCCTCCACTTT
CASSQVQNSPLHF
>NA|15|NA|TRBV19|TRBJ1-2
TGTGCCAGTAGTCCACTGCTAACAGTGAACTATGGCTACACCTTC
CASSPLLTVNYGYTF
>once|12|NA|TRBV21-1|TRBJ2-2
TGTGCCAGCAGCAATACGTTCGGGGAGCTGTTTTTT
CASSNTFGELFF
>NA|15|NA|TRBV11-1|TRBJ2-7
TGTGCCAGCAGCCGACGGACACTCGCTCCCTACGAGCAGTACTTC
CASSRRTLAPYEQYF
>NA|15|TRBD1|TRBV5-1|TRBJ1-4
TGCGCCAGCAGCTTTTCGACAGGGAATAATGAAAAACTGTTTTTT
CASSFSTGNNEKLFF
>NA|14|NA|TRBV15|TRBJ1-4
TGTGCCACCAGCGAAGGGATTGCTAATGAAAAACTGTTTTTT
CATSEGIANEKLFF
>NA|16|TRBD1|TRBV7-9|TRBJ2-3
TGTGCCAGCAGCTCAGATGGCAGGGGGCCTGGAGATACGCAGTATTTT
CASSSDGRGPGDTQYF
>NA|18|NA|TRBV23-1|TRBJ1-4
TGCGCCAGCACCCCCGTCGGGGATCTCTCGAAGACTAATGAAAAACTGTTTTTT
CASTPVGDLSKTNEKLFF
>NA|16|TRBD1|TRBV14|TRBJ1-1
TGTGCCAGCAGCCAAAGGACAGGGAAATTGAACACTGAAGCTTTCTTT
CASSQRTGKLNTEAFF
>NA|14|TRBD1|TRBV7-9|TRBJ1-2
TGTGCCAGCAGAACCGGGACAGGGGACTATGGCTACACCTTC
CASRTGTGDYGYTF
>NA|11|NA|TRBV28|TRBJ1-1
TGTGCAATTCCTCTCAACACTGAAGCTTTCTTT
CAIPLNTEAFF
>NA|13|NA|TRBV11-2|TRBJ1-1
TGTGCCAGCAGCTTTAGAACAGGGTTGGAAGCTTTCTTT
CASSFRTGLEAFF
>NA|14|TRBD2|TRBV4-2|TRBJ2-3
TGTGCCAGCAGCCCTGGACTAGCCTCAGATACGCAGTATTTT
CASSPGLASDTQYF
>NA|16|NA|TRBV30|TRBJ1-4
TGTGCCTGGAGTCGATCACGAGTCCCTCAAGGTGAAAAACTGTTTTTT
CAWSRSRVPQGEKLFF
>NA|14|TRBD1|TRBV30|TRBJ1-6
TGTGCCTGGAGTATGGGACAGGAAAATTCACCCCTCCACTTT
CAWSMGQENSPLHF
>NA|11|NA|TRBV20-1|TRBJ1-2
TGCAGTGCTAGAGTTGGGGCTGGCTACACCTTC
CSARVGAGYTF
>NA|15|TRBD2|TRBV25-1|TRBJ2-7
TGTGCCAGCAGTCCCCGACTAGCGGGGGCTTACGAGCAGTACTTC
CASSPRLAGAYEQYF
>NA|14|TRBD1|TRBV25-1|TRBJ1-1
TGTGCCAGCAGTAAACGTGAGACAGGGGTATTAGCTTTCTTT
CASSKRETGVLAFF
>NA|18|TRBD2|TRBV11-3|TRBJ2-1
TGTGCCAGCAGCTTAGAATTTTGGCATAGCGGGGGGGAAAATGAGCAGTTCTTC
CASSLEFWHSGGENEQFF
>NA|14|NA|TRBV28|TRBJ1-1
TGTGCCAGCAGGCGCAGACAGCTGAACACTGAAGCTTTCTTT
CASRRRQLNTEAFF
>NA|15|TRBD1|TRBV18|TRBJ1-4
TGTGCCAGCTCACAAAAACAGGGGTTTAATGAAAAACTGTTTTTT
CASSQKQGFNEKLFF
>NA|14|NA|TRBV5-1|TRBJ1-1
TGCGCCAGCAGCCCAGAATTGATGAACACTGAAGCTTTCTTT
CASSPELMNTEAFF
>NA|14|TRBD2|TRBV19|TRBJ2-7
TGTGCCAGTAGTATAGCTAGCGGGTCATACGAGCAGTACTTC
CASSIASGSYEQYF
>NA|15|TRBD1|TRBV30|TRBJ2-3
TGTGCCTGGAGTAATACAGGGGGTGAGAGGGATACGCAGTATTTT
CAWSNTGGERDTQYF
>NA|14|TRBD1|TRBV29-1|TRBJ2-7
TGCAGCGTTGCCCTTGCGGGACAGGGGAACGAGCAGTACTTC
CSVALAGQGNEQYF
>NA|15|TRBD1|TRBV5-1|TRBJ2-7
TGCGCCAGCAGCTACCGGGACAGGGGGTTCTACGAGCAGTACTTC
CASSYRDRGFYEQYF
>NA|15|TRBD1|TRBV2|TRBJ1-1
TGTGCCAGCCCTGGACAGGGCCCTGATGACACTGAAGCTTTCTTT
CASPGQGPDDTEAFF
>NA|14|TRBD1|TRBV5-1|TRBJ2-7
TGCGCCAGCAGCTTGGAACAGGGGGACTACGAGCAGTACTTC
CASSLEQGDYEQYF
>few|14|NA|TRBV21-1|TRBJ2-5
TGTGCCAGCAGCCTACAGGGGATACAAGAGACCCAGTACTTC
CASSLQGIQETQYF